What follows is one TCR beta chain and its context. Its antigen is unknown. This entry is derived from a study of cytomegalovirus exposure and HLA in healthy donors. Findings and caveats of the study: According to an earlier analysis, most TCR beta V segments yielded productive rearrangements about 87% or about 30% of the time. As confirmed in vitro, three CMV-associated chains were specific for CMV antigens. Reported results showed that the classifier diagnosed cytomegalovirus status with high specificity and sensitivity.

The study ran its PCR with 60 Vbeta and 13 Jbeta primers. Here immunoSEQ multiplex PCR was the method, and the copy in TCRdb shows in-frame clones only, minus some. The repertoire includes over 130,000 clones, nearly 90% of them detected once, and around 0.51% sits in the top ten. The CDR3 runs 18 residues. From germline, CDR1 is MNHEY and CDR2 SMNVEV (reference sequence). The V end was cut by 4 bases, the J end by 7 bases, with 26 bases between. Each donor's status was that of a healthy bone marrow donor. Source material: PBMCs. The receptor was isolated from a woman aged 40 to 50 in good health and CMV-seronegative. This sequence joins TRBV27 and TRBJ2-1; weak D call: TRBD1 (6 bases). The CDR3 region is CASSSLAEGTSVWNEQFF. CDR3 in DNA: TGTGCCAGCAGTTCTCTAGCCGAGGGGACATCAGTCTGGAATGAGCAGTTCTTC.